One T cell receptor beta chain is described in this entry. In germline, CDR1 is WNHNN, CDR2 SYGVQD (reference sequence). This CDR3 comprises 14 residues. Trimming pared 5 bases from V and 5 bases from J, leaving 15 bases between. Original processing methods: Estimates of nucleated cell counts were drawn from the amplification of reference gene primers. Clones were sequenced by immunoSEQ multiplex PCR, and TCRdb holds only the in-frame ones, with some missing. The V and J calls and clone size are taken from that table; D and trimming were inferred from the DNA. The sample includes about 210,000 clones, over 75% seen only once; the top ten take 4% to 5.5%. The entry originates in a study of blood T cell repertoires in COVID-19. Looking at the study overall: Samples of COVID-19 (acute and convalescent) were obtained from the United States, Italy and Spain. PBMCs, B-cell-depleted T cells, or T cells were the source of the cDNA or gDNA that made up the material.

The origin of this receptor is a woman aged 40 to 50 with acute or convalescent COVID-19. The source material was peripheral blood. The chain recombines TRBV10-1 with TRBJ1-1; no firm D call. CDR3 coding DNA: TGCGCCAGCAGTTCTGCGGGCCGCGGGACTGAAGCTTTCTTT. It yields the protein CASSSAGRGTEAFF.